This is a list of T cell receptor beta chains from one sample in a study of blood T cell repertoires in COVID-19. TCRdb keeps only in-frame clones here, not all; method: immunoSEQ multiplex PCR. In the table there are 150,000 to 200,000 clones, approximately 73% of which are singletons. The specimen was PBMCs or T cells enriched from blood (not recorded which). The receptors originated from a woman aged 45-65 years with acute COVID-19. CDR3s include the opening cysteine and the closing phenylalanine or tryptophan. The D gene is left open where the match is weak. Clone size is not always given. Where it is, it says once, few, many or a class for expanded clones.

size: -
V: TRBV15
D: -
J: TRBJ1-1
CDR3: CATSAHRVGTEAFF
DNA: TGTGCCACCAGCGCCCACAGGGTCGGGACTGAAGCTTTCTTT

size: few
V: TRBV5-4
D: TRBD2
J: TRBJ2-1
CDR3: CASSLGEGEQFF
DNA: TGTGCCAGCAGCTTGGGGGAGGGTGAGCAGTTCTTC

size: -
V: TRBV27
D: TRBD2
J: TRBJ2-2
CDR3: CASRPGLARTGELFF
DNA: TGTGCCAGCAGACCTGGACTAGCCCGGACCGGGGAGCTGTTTTTT

size: -
V: TRBV11-2
D: TRBD1
J: TRBJ1-2
CDR3: CASSLTRTGKAGYTF
DNA: TGTGCCAGCAGCTTAACCCGGACAGGGAAGGCTGGCTACACCTTC

size: -
V: TRBV3-1/TRBV3-2
D: TRBD1
J: TRBJ2-3
CDR3: CASSQDPGQYTDTQYF
DNA: TGTGCCAGCAGCCAAGATCCGGGACAGTACACAGATACGCAGTATTTT

size: once
V: TRBV4-1
D: -
J: TRBJ1-3
CDR3: CASSQVAANSGNTIYF
DNA: TGCGCCAGCAGCCAAGTCGCGGCGAACTCTGGAAACACCATATATTTT

size: -
V: TRBV6-5
D: TRBD2
J: TRBJ2-5
CDR3: CASSPLAGGPETQYF
DNA: TGTGCCAGCAGCCCCCTGGCGGGGGGGCCGGAGACCCAGTACTTC

size: -
V: TRBV7-9
D: -
J: TRBJ1-4
CDR3: CASSRTPNYNEKLFF
DNA: TGTGCCAGCAGCCGCACACCGAACTATAATGAAAAACTGTTTTTT

size: -
V: TRBV29-1
D: -
J: TRBJ1-2
CDR3: CSVEIREGSYTF
DNA: TGCAGCGTTGAAATAAGAGAGGGAAGCTACACCTTC

size: once
V: TRBV7-8
D: -
J: TRBJ2-1
CDR3: CASSLDRGGQFF
DNA: TGTGCCAGCAGCTTAGACCGGGGAGGGCAGTTCTTC

size: -
V: TRBV6-2/TRBV6-3
D: TRBD1
J: TRBJ1-5
CDR3: CASSYSTTGPGSANNQPQHF
DNA: TGTGCCAGCAGTTACTCGACGACAGGGCCCGGTTCCGCGAACAATCAGCCCCAGCATTTT

size: -
V: TRBV6-6
D: TRBD1
J: TRBJ2-2
CDR3: CASSYAWTGALFF
DNA: TGTGCCAGCAGTTACGCCTGGACAGGGGCGCTGTTTTTT

size: -
V: TRBV5-6
D: -
J: TRBJ2-3
CDR3: CASSLAVGGGDTQYF
DNA: TGTGCCAGCAGCTTGGCTGTGGGGGGTGGAGATACGCAGTATTTT

size: -
V: TRBV12-5
D: TRBD2
J: TRBJ2-3
CDR3: CASGLGRGASDTQYF
DNA: TGTGCTAGTGGTTTGGGGCGGGGGGCATCAGATACGCAGTATTTT

size: -
V: TRBV6-5
D: TRBD1
J: TRBJ2-2
CDR3: CASRQGQGVGELFF
DNA: TGTGCCAGCAGACAAGGACAGGGCGTCGGGGAGCTGTTTTTT

size: -
V: TRBV5-1
D: -
J: TRBJ1-3
CDR3: CASSLDRALMGNTIYF
DNA: TGCGCCAGCAGCTTGGACCGAGCGCTCATGGGAAACACCATATATTTT

size: -
V: TRBV4-1
D: TRBD1
J: TRBJ1-5
CDR3: CASSSATGDSNQPQHF
DNA: TGCGCCAGCAGCTCCGCCACAGGGGATAGCAATCAGCCCCAGCATTTT

size: -
V: TRBV15
D: TRBD1
J: TRBJ1-5
CDR3: CATSRGQFNQPQHF
DNA: TGTGCCACCAGCAGGGGACAGTTCAATCAGCCCCAGCATTTT

size: -
V: TRBV7-6
D: TRBD1
J: TRBJ1-4
CDR3: CASSSLQGAGEKLFF
DNA: TGTGCCAGCAGCTCTCTACAGGGGGCGGGTGAAAAACTGTTTTTT

size: few
V: TRBV2
D: -
J: TRBJ2-5
CDR3: CASNQQETQYF
DNA: TGTGCCAGCAACCAGCAAGAGACCCAGTACTTC

size: -
V: TRBV27
D: -
J: TRBJ1-1
CDR3: CASSRPGATEAFF
DNA: TGTGCCAGCAGTCGTCCAGGGGCCACTGAAGCTTTCTTT

size: -
V: TRBV5-8
D: -
J: TRBJ1-5
CDR3: CASSLGGVSPQHF
DNA: TGTGCCAGCAGCTTAGGGGGTGTATCGCCCCAGCATTTT

size: -
V: TRBV28
D: -
J: TRBJ1-4
CDR3: CASSYGFPGYRNEKLFF
DNA: TGTGCCAGCAGTTACGGCTTCCCTGGTTACAGGAATGAAAAACTGTTTTTT

size: many
V: TRBV7-8
D: TRBD1
J: TRBJ2-2
CDR3: CASSLVTGETGELFF
DNA: TGTGCCAGCAGCTTAGTTACAGGGGAGACCGGGGAGCTGTTTTTT

size: -
V: TRBV19
D: TRBD2
J: TRBJ2-3
CDR3: CASRERASGGLGTQYF
DNA: TGTGCCAGTAGGGAACGGGCTAGCGGGGGGCTGGGTACGCAGTATTTT

size: -
V: TRBV29-1
D: -
J: TRBJ2-2
CDR3: CSVEVGVTGELFF
DNA: TGCAGCGTTGAAGTGGGAGTCACCGGGGAGCTGTTTTTT

size: few
V: TRBV12-3/TRBV12-4
D: -
J: TRBJ2-1
CDR3: CASSFGQNEQFF
DNA: TGTGCCAGCAGTTTTGGCCAGAATGAGCAGTTCTTC

size: -
V: TRBV7-8
D: -
J: TRBJ2-1
CDR3: CASSFGRRPNFGEQFF
DNA: TGTGCCAGCAGCTTTGGCCGCAGGCCGAATTTCGGTGAGCAGTTCTTC

size: -
V: TRBV4-1
D: TRBD1
J: TRBJ1-4
CDR3: CASSHIAYSGTEEKLFF
DNA: TGCGCCAGCAGCCATATCGCATACTCCGGGACAGAAGAAAAACTGTTTTTT

size: -
V: TRBV18
D: TRBD2
J: TRBJ2-5
CDR3: CASSPKGTSQETQYF
DNA: TGTGCCAGCTCACCCAAGGGGACTAGCCAAGAGACCCAGTACTTC

size: few
V: TRBV11-2
D: -
J: TRBJ1-1
CDR3: CASSHTGWALPFF
DNA: TGTGCCAGCAGCCATACAGGGTGGGCCCTGCCCTTCTTT

size: few
V: TRBV4-3
D: TRBD1
J: TRBJ1-4
CDR3: CASSQDLIVGGTNEKLFF
DNA: TGCGCCAGCAGCCAAGATTTAATAGTAGGGGGCACTAATGAAAAACTGTTTTTT

size: -
V: TRBV5-1
D: -
J: TRBJ1-2
CDR3: CASSLEGEGYGYTF
DNA: TGCGCCAGCAGCTTGGAAGGGGAAGGGTATGGCTACACCTTC

size: -
V: TRBV2
D: -
J: TRBJ1-3
CDR3: CASSEGGGGNTIYF
DNA: TGTGCCAGCAGTGAAGGGGGAGGAGGAAACACCATATATTTT

size: -
V: TRBV6-1
D: -
J: TRBJ1-2
CDR3: CASSERGKGYTF
DNA: TGTGCCAGCAGTGAACGAGGAAAGGGCTACACCTTC

size: many
V: TRBV5-1
D: TRBD1
J: TRBJ1-2
CDR3: CASSGSGQGESGTF
DNA: TGCGCCAGCAGCGGTAGTGGACAGGGGGAATCTGGGACCTTC

size: -
V: TRBV5-1
D: -
J: TRBJ1-6
CDR3: CASKKGALDNSPLHF
DNA: TGCGCCAGCAAAAAGGGAGCCTTGGATAATTCACCCCTCCACTTT

size: -
V: TRBV27
D: TRBD1
J: TRBJ1-6
CDR3: CASGRGDRANSPLHF
DNA: TGTGCCAGCGGCCGAGGAGACAGGGCCAATTCACCCCTCCACTTT

size: -
V: TRBV4-1
D: TRBD2
J: TRBJ2-5
CDR3: CASSQGYGGARETQYF
DNA: TGCGCCAGCAGCCAAGGGTACGGGGGGGCCAGGGAGACCCAGTACTTC

size: -
V: TRBV5-4
D: TRBD1
J: TRBJ1-1
CDR3: CASSYRTGTEAFF
DNA: TGTGCCAGCAGCTACCGGACAGGGACAGAAGCTTTCTTT

size: -
V: TRBV5-5
D: -
J: TRBJ1-5
CDR3: CASSLGQHSNQPQHF
DNA: TGTGCCAGCAGCTTGGGACAGCATAGCAATCAGCCCCAGCATTTT

size: -
V: TRBV4-3
D: -
J: TRBJ1-6
CDR3: CASSQGAGSYNSPLHF
DNA: TGCGCCAGCAGCCAAGGGGCTGGCTCCTATAATTCACCCCTCCACTTT

size: -
V: TRBV7-9
D: TRBD1
J: TRBJ2-3
CDR3: CASRERTGGNTDTQYF
DNA: TGTGCCAGCAGAGAACGGACAGGGGGAAACACAGATACGCAGTATTTT

size: -
V: TRBV5-8
D: TRBD1
J: TRBJ2-3
CDR3: CASSTTGVEADTQYF
DNA: TGTGCCAGCAGCACTACAGGGGTCGAGGCAGATACGCAGTATTTT

size: -
V: TRBV6-5
D: TRBD1
J: TRBJ1-2
CDR3: CASRGQGYYGYTF
DNA: TGTGCCAGCAGGGGACAGGGGTACTATGGCTACACCTTC

size: once
V: TRBV7-9
D: TRBD1
J: TRBJ1-3
CDR3: CASSTTGGTEWNTIYF
DNA: TGTGCCAGCAGCACGACAGGGGGCACCGAATGGAACACCATATATTTT

size: -
V: TRBV6-4
D: -
J: TRBJ2-3
CDR3: CASSPGVSTDTQYF
DNA: TGTGCCAGCAGCCCGGGGGTAAGCACAGATACGCAGTATTTT

size: -
V: TRBV9
D: TRBD1
J: TRBJ2-5
CDR3: CASSGGTGNQETQYF
DNA: TGTGCCAGCAGCGGCGGGACAGGAAACCAAGAGACCCAGTACTTC

size: -
V: TRBV9
D: -
J: TRBJ2-5
CDR3: CASSASVSVQETQYF
DNA: TGTGCCAGCAGCGCGTCAGTTAGCGTACAAGAGACCCAGTACTTC

size: few
V: TRBV2
D: -
J: TRBJ2-3
CDR3: CASSRDLGTDTQYF
DNA: TGTGCCAGCAGTCGGGATCTAGGCACAGATACGCAGTATTTT

size: -
V: TRBV7-2
D: -
J: TRBJ1-2
CDR3: CASSSGGGFSYTF
DNA: TGTGCCAGCAGCTCGGGTGGGGGGTTTAGCTACACCTTC

size: -
V: TRBV2
D: TRBD2
J: TRBJ2-5
CDR3: CARGTSGGADETQYF
DNA: TGTGCCAGAGGGACTAGCGGGGGGGCGGATGAGACCCAGTACTTC

size: few
V: TRBV6-6
D: TRBD1
J: TRBJ1-2
CDR3: CASSYGGTVTNYGYTF
DNA: TGTGCCAGCAGTTACGGGGGGACAGTAACTAACTATGGCTACACCTTC

size: -
V: TRBV9
D: TRBD1
J: TRBJ1-1
CDR3: CASSVEDRGNTEAFF
DNA: TGTGCCAGCAGCGTAGAGGACAGGGGGAACACTGAAGCTTTCTTT